The 12 T cell receptor beta chains presented below share a single source sample, sequenced in a study of cytomegalovirus exposure and HLA in healthy donors. The PCR had 60 Vbeta and 13 Jbeta primers. The table came from immunoSEQ multiplex PCR; TCRdb's copy has only in-frame clones and leaves some out. Among approximately 160,000 clones listed, 50% to 75% were seen once. The sample taken for sequencing was PBMCs. These TCRs come from a woman between 25 and 40 years old in good health and CMV-seropositive.

The chain employs TRBV28 and TRBJ2-2; D unclear. The CDR3 consists of 13 residues. The V and J ends lost 8 bases and 1 base respectively, with 8 bases between them. Germline-derived CDR1 and CDR2 are MDHEN and SYDVKM. The CDR3 sequence is CASVQLNTGELFF. CDR3 coding DNA: TGTGCCAGCGTACAATTGAACACCGGGGAGCTGTTTTTT.

V and J are TRBV2 and TRBJ1-2; no clear D gene. Per germline, CDR1 SNHLY and CDR2 FYNNEI. Trimming cost V 6 bases and J 4 bases, with 9 bases left between them. CDR3 length: 12 amino acids. CDR3 coding DNA: TGTGCCAGCAGGAGCGCAACCTATGGCTACACCTTC. This codes for CASRSATYGYTF.

The rearrangement joins TRBV5-1 to TRBJ2-1, with 11 bases matching TRBD1. Trimming removed 6 bases from V and 8 bases from J; junction bases left unmatched: 10. This CDR3 spans 15 amino acids. Per the germline V gene, CDR1 is SGHRS and CDR2 is YFSETQ. CDR3 sequence reads: CASILRDRGSDEQFF. The CDR3 DNA reads TGCGCCAGCATCCTCCGGGACAGGGGGTCTGATGAGCAGTTCTTC.

This chain connects TRBV27 to TRBJ1-5, with D possibly matching TRBD1 (6 bases). V lost 6 bases, J lost 7 bases, and 13 bases lay in between. Germline CDR1 MNHEY, CDR2 SMNVEV (reference sequence). This CDR3 spans 13 amino acids. In DNA form, the CDR3 reads TGTGCCAGCAGCTTAAAGAGGGGGCAGCCCCAGCATTTT. Amino acid sequence: CASSLKRGQPQHF.

V is TRBV11-2 and J is TRBJ2-7; the match to TRBD2 covers 9 bases. The CDR3 sequence is 16 residues long. The junction had 8 bases not matched to a gene; V was cut back by 3 bases and J by 2 bases. Germline V gives CDR1 SGHAT, CDR2 FQNNGV. CDR3 sequence (DNA): TGTGCCAGCAGCTTGGGACTAGCCCACATGACCTACGAGCAGTACTTC. The encoded protein is CASSLGLAHMTYEQYF. The variable domain in full, completed from reference TRBV11-2 and TRBJ2-7, reads EAGVAQSPRYKIIEKRQSVAFWCNPISGHATLYWYQQILGQGPKLLIQFQNNGVVDDSQLPKDRFSAERLKGVDSTLKIQPAKLEDSAVYLCASSLGLAHMTYEQYFGPGTRLTVT.

This chain connects TRBV5-1 to TRBJ2-7; D gene uncertain. This CDR3 is built from 14 residues. Germline V gives CDR1 SGHRS, CDR2 YFSETQ. V was trimmed by 2 bases and J by 0 bases, leaving 9 bases between them. In DNA, the CDR3 is TGCGCCAGCAGCTTTTTCCCGGGCTCCTACGAGCAGTACTTC. Protein sequence: CASSFFPGSYEQYF.

Comment on this clone: Additional DNA sequences in this sample encode the identical CDR3. This chain links TRBV6-1 with TRBJ2-7; the D gene is possibly TRBD1 (6 bases). V lost 6 bases, J lost 2 bases, and 17 bases lay in between. CDR1 and CDR2 (germline): MNHNS, SASEGT. The CDR3 is 15 amino acids. CDR3 DNA sequence: TGTGCCAGCAGACCGACCGGGACACCGACCTACGAGCAGTACTTC. Amino acid sequence: CASRPTGTPTYEQYF.

This clone was detected only a few times. This chain connects TRBV19 to TRBJ2-1; D remains ambiguous. In germline, CDR1 is LNHDA, CDR2 SQIVND (reference sequence). This CDR3 has 15 amino acids. With 4 bases removed from V and 0 bases from J, the gap between germline ends came to 10 bases. The CDR3 DNA is TGTGCCAGTAGTACGACTGTAAGCTCCTACAATGAGCAGTTCTTC. This sequence encodes CASSTTVSSYNEQFF.

The genes are TRBV6-1 and TRBJ2-7, with D tentatively TRBD2 (6 bases). This CDR3 region has 12 residues. The V gene lost 10 bases and the J gene lost 3 bases, with 13 bases spanning the gap. Looked up from germline, CDR1 is MNHNS and CDR2 is SASEGT. The CDR3 coding sequence is TGTGCCATCACCGCCGGGGGCTACGAGCAGTACTTC. This sequence encodes CAITAGGYEQYF.

The chain couples TRBV5-6 to TRBJ2-3; D perhaps matches TRBD2 (6 bases). Trimming cost V 2 bases and J 6 bases, with 10 bases left between them. Germline CDR1 reads SGHDT; CDR2 reads YYEEEE. The CDR3 length is 13 residues. As DNA, the CDR3 is TGTGCCAGCAGCTTTAGACGGGGGGATACGCAGTATTTT. As protein: CASSFRRGDTQYF. The whole variable domain, remainder taken from reference TRBV5-6 and TRBJ2-3, is DAGVTQSPTHLIKTRGQQVTLRCSPKSGHDTVSWYQQALGQGPQFIFQYYEEEERQRGNFPDRFSGHQFPNYSSELNVNALLLGDSALYLCASSFRRGDTQYFGPGTRLTVL.

The genes are TRBV7-9 and TRBJ2-5, with 10 bases fitting TRBD2. The last part of the DNA fits TRBJ2-7 better; the J call may be wrong. The CDR3 consists of 16 residues. The germline V gene has CDR1 SEHNR and CDR2 FQNEAQ (reference sequence). The CDR3 sequence: CASSFRRLAGVGEQYF. In nucleotides, the CDR3 is TGTGCCAGCAGCTTCCGTCGCCTAGCGGGGGTCGGCGAGCAGTACTTC.

This rearrangement joins TRBV27 to TRBJ2-7; TRBD1 is a possible D gene (6 bases). The V and J ends lost 3 bases and 4 bases respectively, with 16 bases between them. Germline V CDR1 and CDR2: MNHEY, SMNVEV (reference sequence). CDR3 length equals 15 residues. In DNA form, the CDR3 reads TGTGCCAGCAGTTTCCGAGGACAGAAGGGATACGAGCAGTACTTC. Translating gives CASSFRGQKGYEQYF.